The TCR beta chain described here comes from a study of spatial heterogeneity in lung cancer. The V gene's germline CDR1 is SGHTA and CDR2 FQGTGA. The CDR3 totals 13 residues. V was trimmed by 4 bases and J by 6 bases, leaving 10 bases between them. A single record per CDR3 protein comes from TCRdb applying MiXCR to the 5' RACE reads. This sample carries tens of thousands of distinct CDR3 sequences, more than 6.5% of them seen once, and the ten largest clones take about 2.6%. Noted time point: sample taken at primary tumor resection. Whole RNA obtained from tumor, nontumor lung or frozen PBMC underwent sequencing without sorting. Donation came from 70 or so patients with untreated early-stage non-small cell lung cancer. This clonotype was seen a few times.

The sequenced sample was PBMCs, obtained at surgery. The rearrangement joins TRBV7-3 to TRBJ2-1, with D perhaps TRBD1 (6 bases). The source of this sequence is a female donor with early-stage non-small cell lung cancer. The CDR3 loop is CASSWTVGNEQFF. CDR3 coding DNA: TGTGCCAGCAGCTGGACAGTTGGCAATGAGCAGTTCTTC. The entire variable domain, with the rest obtained from reference TRBV7-3 and TRBJ2-1, is as follows: GAGVSQTPSNKVTEKGKYVELRCDPISGHTALYWYRQSLGQGPEFLIYFQGTGAADDSGLPNDRFFAVRPEGSVSTLKIQRTERGDSAVYLCASSWTVGNEQFFGPGTRLTVL.